This T cell receptor (beta chain) was sequenced in a study of blood T cell repertoires in COVID-19. Study context: Samples representing acute and convalescent COVID-19 were sourced from the United States, Italy and Spain.

CDR1 LNHDA and CDR2 SQIVND come from the germline V gene (reference sequence). V lost 8 bases, J lost 3 bases, and 14 bases lay in between. The CDR3 runs 14 residues. Sequencing was performed with immunoSEQ multiplex PCR; in TCRdb, only in-frame clones are kept and a portion is missing. Of fewer than 400,000 clones listed, 75% to 90% are singletons. This TCR was recovered from a woman between 18 and 29 years old with acute or convalescent COVID-19. Sequenced input: peripheral blood. This rearrangement joins TRBV19 to TRBJ1-5; TRBD1 might be the D (6 bases). CDR3: CASDRDNLNQPQHF. The CDR3 DNA is TGTGCCAGTGACCGGGACAACCTCAATCAGCCCCAGCATTTT. Based on the CDR3 plus reference TRBV19 and TRBJ1-5, the full variable domain is DGGITQSPKYLFRKEGQNVTLSCEQNLNHDAMYWYRQDPGQGLRLIYYSQIVNDFQKGDIAEGYSVSREKKESFPLTVTSAQKNPTAFYLCASDRDNLNQPQHFGDGTRLSIL.